This entry lists 6 T cell receptor beta chains sequenced from one sample in a study of regulatory T cells in long-lasting Graves disease. Time point given: newly diagnosed GD, antithyroid drugs for less than 3 months. The TCR library was made from RNA extracted from PBMCs. TCR beta libraries were built with iRepertoire HTBI primers and Arm-PCR of CDR3 regions. In TCRdb, the multiplex PCR reads were re-called with MiXCR into one record per CDR3 protein. This sample has 680,000 or so distinct CDR3 sequences; around 17% occur once, and the top ten carry 18%. These sequences were also reported in another study, on T cells in Graves' hyperthyroidism and ophthalmopathy.

Sequenced material: peripheral blood mononuclear cells (PBMCs), taken at new diagnosis, from a patient treated with antithyroid drugs. Source of these receptors: a woman between 25 and 40 years old with Graves disease.

In this sample, this clonotype turned up many times. The chain has TRBV30 and TRBJ1-5; D unclear. The CDR3 totals 11 residues. Trimming stripped 2 bases from V and 7 bases from J, with 6 bases between. Per germline, CDR1 GTSNPN and CDR2 SVGIG (reference sequence). CDR3 loop: CAWSSGQPQHF. DNA of the CDR3: TGTGCCTGGAGTTCTGGGCAGCCCCAGCATTTT.

This clonotype was counted only a few times. This sequence joins TRBV4-1 and TRBJ1-6; no reliable D call. Per the germline V gene, CDR1 is MGHRA and CDR2 is YSYEKL. This CDR3 comprises 16 residues. V was cut by 2 bases and J by 0 bases, with 8 bases left in between. The CDR3 reads CASSQSLSSYNSPLHF. The CDR3 DNA reads TGCGCCAGCAGCCAATCTTTGAGCTCCTATAATTCACCCCTCCACTTT.

A few counts support this clonotype. The J gene is TRBJ2-3, the V gene TRBV19, with 11 bases that match TRBD2. V lost 11 bases and J lost 6; bases outside the gene matches: 4. Germline CDR1 is LNHDA and CDR2 is SQIVND (reference sequence). The CDR3 runs to 12 residues. The CDR3 sequence: CAVTSGSDTQYF. DNA of the CDR3: TGTGCCGTCACTAGCGGGAGCGATACGCAGTATTTT.

The chain joins TRBV12-3 or TRBV12-4 to TRBJ2-2; a weak D match, TRBD2 (6 bases). V lost 2 bases and J 3 bases, leaving 7 bases between the germline ends. The length of the CDR3 is 14 residues. The CDR3 DNA reads TGTGCCAGCAGTTTACGGGGGTACACCGGGGAGCTGTTTTTT. Translated: CASSLRGYTGELFF.

The chain joins TRBV12-3 or TRBV12-4 to TRBJ2-7; 7 bases agree with TRBD1. The J segment lost 2 bases and the V segment lost 6 bases, leaving 7 bases of the junction unmatched. This CDR3 has 14 residues. The CDR3 DNA sequence: TGTGCCAGCAGCCCCCAGACAGGGCCCTACGAGCAGTACTTC. This codes for CASSPQTGPYEQYF.

This clonotype was found a few times. The rearrangement joins TRBV29-1 to TRBJ1-2; D gene uncertain. Germline V gene lookup returns CDR1 SQVTM and CDR2 ANQGSEA. This CDR3 region has 12 residues. The V end lost 7 bases, the J end lost 8 bases, and 17 bases lay between the germline ends. The chain's CDR3 is CSGVPFVEGYTF. The CDR3 DNA follows: TGCAGCGGAGTTCCTTTTGTTGAAGGCTACACCTTC. The full variable domain, with the rest looked up from reference TRBV29-1 and TRBJ1-2, is SAVISQKPSRDICQRGTSLTIQCQVDSQVTMMFWYRQQPGQSLTLIATANQGSEATYESGFVIDKFPISRPNLTFSTLTVSNMSPEDSSIYLCSGVPFVEGYTFGSGTRLTVV.